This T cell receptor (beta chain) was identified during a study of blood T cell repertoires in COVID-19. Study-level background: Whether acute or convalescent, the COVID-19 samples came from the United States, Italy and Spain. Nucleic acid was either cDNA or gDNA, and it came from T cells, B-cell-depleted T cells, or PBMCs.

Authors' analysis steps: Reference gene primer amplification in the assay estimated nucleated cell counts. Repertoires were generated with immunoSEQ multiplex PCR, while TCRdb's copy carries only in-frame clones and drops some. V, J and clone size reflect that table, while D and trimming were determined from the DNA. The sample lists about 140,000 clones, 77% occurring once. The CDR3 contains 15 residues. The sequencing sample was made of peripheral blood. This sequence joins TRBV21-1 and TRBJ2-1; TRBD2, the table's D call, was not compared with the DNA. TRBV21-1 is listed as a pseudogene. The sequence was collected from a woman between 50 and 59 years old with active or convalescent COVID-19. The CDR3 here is CASSTRTSGDNEQFF. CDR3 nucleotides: TGTGCCAGCAGCACACGGACTAGCGGTGACAATGAGCAGTTCTTC.